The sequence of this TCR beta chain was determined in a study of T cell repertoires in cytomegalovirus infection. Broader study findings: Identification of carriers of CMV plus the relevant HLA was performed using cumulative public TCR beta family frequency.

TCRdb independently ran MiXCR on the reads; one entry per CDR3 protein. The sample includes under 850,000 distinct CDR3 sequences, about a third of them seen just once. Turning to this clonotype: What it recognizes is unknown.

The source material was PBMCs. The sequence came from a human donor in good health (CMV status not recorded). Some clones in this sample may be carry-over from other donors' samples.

The CDR3 protein is CSAGGDLNYNEQFF. DNA of the CDR3: TGCAGTGCGGGGGGGGACTTAAATTACAATGAGCAGTTCTTC. The chain links TRBV20-1 to TRBJ2-1, with 7 bases that match TRBD2. In germline, CDR1 is DFQATT, CDR2 SNEGSKA (reference sequence). V trimming: 6 bases; J trimming: 4 bases; junction bases outside the gene matches: 9. This CDR3 is 14 amino acids long.